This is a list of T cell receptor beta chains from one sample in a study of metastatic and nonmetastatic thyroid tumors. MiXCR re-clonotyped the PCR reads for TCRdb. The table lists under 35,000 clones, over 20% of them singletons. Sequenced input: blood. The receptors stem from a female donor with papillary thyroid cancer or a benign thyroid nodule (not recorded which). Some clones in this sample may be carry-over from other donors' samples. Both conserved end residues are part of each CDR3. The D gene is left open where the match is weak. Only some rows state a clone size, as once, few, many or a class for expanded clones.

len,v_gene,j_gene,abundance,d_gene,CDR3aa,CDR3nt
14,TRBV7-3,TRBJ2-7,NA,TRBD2,CASSLAGGNYEQYF,TGTGCCAGCAGCTTAGCGGGAGGGAACTACGAGCAGTACTTC
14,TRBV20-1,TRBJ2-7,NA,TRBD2,CSARISGSWYEQYF,TGCAGTGCTAGGATAAGCGGGAGTTGGTACGAGCAGTACTTC
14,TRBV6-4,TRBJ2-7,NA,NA,CASSYSVEMNEQYF,TGTGCCAGCAGTTATAGTGTAGAAATGAACGAGCAGTACTTC
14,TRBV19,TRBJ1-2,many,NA,CASSIKSGNYGYTF,TGTGCCAGTAGTATAAAGTCAGGCAACTATGGCTACACCTTC
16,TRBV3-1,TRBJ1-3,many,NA,CASSQSRGSSGNTIYF,TGTGCCAGCAGCCAGAGCAGGGGAAGCTCTGGAAACACCATATATTTT
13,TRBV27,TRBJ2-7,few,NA,CASSRTASYEQYF,TGTGCCAGCAGTCGGACAGCCTCCTACGAGCAGTACTTC
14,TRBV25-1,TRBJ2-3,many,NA,CASGTAQVTDTQYF,TGTGCCAGCGGGACTGCACAAGTCACAGATACGCAGTATTTT
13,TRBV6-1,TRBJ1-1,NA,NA,CASSYAAYTEAFF,TGTGCCAGCAGTTACGCCGCTTACACTGAAGCTTTCTTT
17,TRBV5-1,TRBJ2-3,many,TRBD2,CASSIGTSGGGADTQYF,TGCGCCAGCAGCATCGGGACTAGCGGGGGGGGAGCAGATACGCAGTATTTT
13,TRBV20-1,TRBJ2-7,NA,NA,CSAVMGLDYEQYF,TGCAGTGCTGTGATGGGACTCGACTACGAGCAGTACTTC
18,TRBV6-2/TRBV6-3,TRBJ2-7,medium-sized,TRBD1,CASSYPPTGTGRKPQQYF,TGTGCCAGCAGTTACCCCCCAACGGGGACAGGGAGGAAGCCTCAGCAGTACTTC
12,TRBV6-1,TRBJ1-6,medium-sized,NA,CASSPPNSPLHF,TGTGCCAGCAGTCCCCCGAACTCACCCCTCCACTTT
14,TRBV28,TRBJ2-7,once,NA,CASREVGLVYEQYF,TGTGCCAGCAGGGAGGTAGGTTTAGTCTACGAGCAGTACTTC
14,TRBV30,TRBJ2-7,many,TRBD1,CAWEGTGGMYEQYF,TGTGCCTGGGAGGGGACAGGGGGCATGTACGAGCAGTACTTC
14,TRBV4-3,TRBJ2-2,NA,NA,CASSDGVNAGELFF,TGCGCCAGCAGTGACGGGGTGAATGCCGGGGAGCTGTTTTTT
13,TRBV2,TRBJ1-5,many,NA,CASSGNRAQPQHF,TGTGCCAGCAGTGGAAACAGGGCCCAGCCCCAGCATTTT
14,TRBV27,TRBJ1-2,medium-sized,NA,CASSLDGVNYGYTF,TGTGCCAGCAGTTTAGACGGAGTTAACTATGGCTACACCTTC
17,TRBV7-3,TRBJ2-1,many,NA,CASSPLERGSSYNEQFF,TGTGCCAGCAGCCCTCTTGAACGGGGGAGCTCCTACAATGAGCAGTTCTTC
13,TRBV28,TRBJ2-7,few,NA,CASTNGVVYEQYF,TGTGCCAGCACCAACGGTGTGGTCTACGAGCAGTATTTC
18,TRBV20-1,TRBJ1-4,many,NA,CSASRGVSVNQPNEKLFF,TGCAGTGCTAGTCGTGGGGTCTCTGTAAACCAGCCTAATGAAAAACTGTTTTTT
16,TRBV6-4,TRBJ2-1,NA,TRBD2,CASSPGTSGVLNEQFF,TGTGCCAGCAGTCCCGGGACTAGCGGGGTTTTAAATGAGCAGTTCTTC
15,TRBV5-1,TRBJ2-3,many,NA,CASSLALASTDTQYF,TGCGCCAGCAGCTTGGCCTTAGCTAGCACAGATACGCAGTATTTT
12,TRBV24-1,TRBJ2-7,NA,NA,CATSGGGGEQYF,TGTGCCACCAGTGGGGGGGGCGGCGAGCAGTACTTC
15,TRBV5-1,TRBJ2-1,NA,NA,CASSLWEADVNEQFF,TGCGCCAGCAGCTTGTGGGAGGCAGACGTCAATGAGCAGTTCTTC
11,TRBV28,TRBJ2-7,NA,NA,CASSLGDEQYF,TGTGCCAGCAGCTTGGGGGACGAGCAGTACTTC
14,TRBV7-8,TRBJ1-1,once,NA,CASSLSPLNTEAFF,TGTGCCAGCAGCTTATCGCCGTTGAACACTGAAGCTTTCTTT
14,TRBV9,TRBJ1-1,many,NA,CASSVGREATEAFF,TGTGCCAGCAGCGTAGGAAGGGAGGCAACTGAAGCTTTCTTT
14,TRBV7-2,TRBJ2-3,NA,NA,CASSPGLPPYTQYF,TGTGCCAGCAGCCCGGGCCTTCCCCCATATACGCAGTATTTT